This T cell receptor beta chain was sequenced during a study of blood T cell repertoires in COVID-19 (dated by TCRdb to between 2020 and 2021). In the study overall: Samples from collaborators originated in the United States, Italy and Spain and spanned both the acute and convalescent phases of COVID-19. The prospective study material was composed of cDNA or gDNA derived from T cells, B-cell-depleted T cells, or PBMCs. The dataset comprised deeply sampled blood TCRbeta repertoires from subjects exposed to, actively infected with, or recovered from COVID-19. The repertoires were released in a freely available public database intended as a resource for research on the immune response to SARS-CoV-2. Samples came from the ongoing ImmuneRACE study (first 160 participants) plus 1,254 subjects from 6 global collaborators. A de-identified subject ID, COVID-19 status, age in years and sex were almost always included in the sample metadata. Where HLA class I and class II types were available, the types were taken from metadata supplied by the sample provider, not from assay-based typing.

TCRbeta CDR3 regions were amplified from genomic DNA using the immunoSEQ Assay, a bias-controlled multiplex PCR. Concerning the study's data processing: The number of nucleated cells in each sample was estimated by amplification of reference gene primers within the assay. Sequence reads were collapsed and filtered to measure the absolute abundance of every unique TCRbeta CDR3 rearrangement. For each sample, productive Simpson clonality was calculated as the square root of Simpson's diversity index across productive rearrangements. TCRdb's version of the immuneACCESS table is confined to in-frame rearrangements and falls short of the full clone set. An unresolved V gene accounts for under half of the shortfall where checked; the remainder is of unknown origin. V, J and clone size derive from that table, while D and trimming were established from the DNA sequence. For this sample the table gives over 250,000 clones, of which over 75% were detected only once. Of the sample, about 12% is held by the ten largest clones.

The investigation overall reported the following: How much clinical and demographic metadata was included differed by source and by participant, and the metadata was provided uncurated.

Each collaborating institution followed its own protocols to collect whole blood in K2EDTA tubes. For TCRbeta analysis, collaborator samples were shipped as frozen whole blood, as isolated PBMCs, or as DNA extracted from either sample type. About this clone itself: The clone's antigen remains unknown. Base-call qualities are not available, and no considerably larger clone is one nucleotide away.

The source is a woman aged 55 to 70 with acute or convalescent COVID-19. Sample: peripheral blood.

The DNA sequence is TGTGCCAGCAGCCAAGGCGGACTAGCTCCCACCTACGAGCAGTACTTC. Translated, this gives CASSQGGLAPTYEQYF. Recombination linked TRBV3-1 (or the pseudogene TRBV3-2) to TRBJ2-7, and 8 bases in between align with TRBD2. Trimming accounts for 1 base at V and 2 bases at J, while the number of junction bases matched to no gene is 7. CDR1 LGHDT and CDR2 YNNKEL are derived from the germline V gene (reference sequence). Taken from cysteine to phenylalanine, the CDR3 has 16 residues. Of all the DNA, just the CDR3 is kept, 48 bases in frame from base 1.